This TCR beta chain emerged from a study of T cells in Graves' hyperthyroidism and ophthalmopathy. Study-wide results and caveats: In simple terms, a model built on 13 V-J features told ophthalmopathy apart from stable hyperthyroidism.

Per the germline V gene, CDR1 is DFQATT and CDR2 is SNEGSKA (reference sequence). CDR3 length: 15 amino acids. The V gene lost 3 bases and the J gene lost 1 base, with 16 bases spanning the gap. Patients aged 18 to 65 had newly diagnosed hyperthyroidism of under 2 months' duration. Sampled blood dates from first hyperthyroidism diagnosis, and it precedes any ophthalmopathy symptoms. More than 8.5 ml of fresh peripheral blood supplied the PBMCs. Authors of the study amplified TCR beta CDR3 regions from RNA transcripts. The TCR CDR3 first-round RT-PCR relied on the HTBI primer set. From the multiplex PCR reads, TCRdb called clonotypes with MiXCR, one entry per CDR3 protein. This sample has about 380,000 distinct CDR3 sequences, with roughly 13% found just once. Remarks on this clonotype: Its specificity is not known. A much larger clone differs by one base, so this may be a read error. Because it lacks the conserved phenylalanine or tryptophan at the end, this CDR3 is likely a read error.

V and J are TRBV20-1 and TRBJ2-7; D perhaps matches TRBD2 (6 bases). The sample comprised blood. This sequence originates from a man aged 30 to 39 with Graves' hyperthyroidism that later progressed to Graves' ophthalmopathy. The CDR3 bases are TGCAGTGCTAGTCCCCGACTGGGGACTTCCTACGAGCAGTACTCC. Protein sequence: CSASPRLGTSYEQYS.